Shown below are 12 T cell receptor beta chains from a single sample sequenced in a study of monozygotic twins with inflammatory bowel disease (dated by TCRdb to about 2019). The library was produced with 5' RACE. The instrument given in TCRdb is Illumina HiSeq 2500. The reads, reprocessed by TCRdb, yield one row per CDR3 protein sequence and no DNA. The sample table includes 200,000 to 250,000 distinct CDR3 sequences. Of the sample, under 8.5% is held by the ten largest clones. Sequenced material: blood. These receptors were obtained from a human donor with ulcerative colitis or Crohn's disease, or a healthy co-twin of an affected twin (not recorded which).

The rearrangement uses TRBV4-1 and TRBJ1-6; the TRBD1 assignment by TCRdb is unverifiable without DNA. Germline V gene lookup returns CDR1 MGHRA and CDR2 YSYEKL. The CDR3 is 15 residues long. The chain's CDR3 is CASSPPGAGNSPLHF.

The chain combines TRBV12-3 or TRBV12-4 with TRBJ2-3; TCRdb reports TRBD1, a call that lacks DNA to check it against. The CDR3 is 16 residues long. CDR3 residues: CASALGGGGSTDTQYF.

The gene calls are TRBV5-3 and TRBJ1-1. TRBV5-3 belongs to the ORF category, with a function that is uncertain. The CDR3 spans 17 residues. This CDR3 is CARSFWTLKTMNTEAFF.

CDR3 loop: CASSVGTSGVAELFF. The chain couples TRBV9 to TRBJ2-2; there is no DNA to check the TCRdb D call of TRBD2. Germline CDR1 is SGDLS and CDR2 is YYNGEE. There are 15 residues in the CDR3.

The chain recombines TRBV7-2 with TRBJ1-2; the D call of TRBD1 rests on TCRdb alone, since no DNA is present to check it. This CDR3 comprises 15 residues. The germline V gene encodes CDR1 SGHTA and CDR2 FQGNSA. The chain's CDR3 is CASSLQRGGIYGYTF.

The chain couples TRBV6-2 or TRBV6-3 to TRBJ2-5; as DNA is missing, the TRBD2 call by TCRdb cannot be tested. Germline loops: CDR1 MNHEY, CDR2 SVGEGT. The CDR3 is 15 amino acids. The CDR3 spells CASSLVSGIGETQYF.

This rearrangement joins TRBV29-1 to TRBJ2-7; TCRdb calls TRBD1, which cannot be checked without DNA. The CDR3 sequence is 11 residues long. Looked up from germline, CDR1 is SQVTM and CDR2 is ANQGSEA. Here the CDR3 reads CSVAQGHEQYF.

The genes are TRBV28 and TRBJ1-5; TCRdb returns TRBD1, unconfirmable since there is no DNA. CDR1 is MDHEN, CDR2 SYDVKM, per germline. The CDR3 has 14 residues. CDR3 residues: CASSSRRDNQPQHF. Full variable domain (outside the CDR3, taken from reference TRBV28 and TRBJ1-5): DVKVTQSSRYLVKRTGEKVFLECVQDMDHENMFWYRQDPGLGLRLIYFSYDVKMKEKGDIPEGYSVSREKKERFSLILESASTNQTSMYLCASSSRRDNQPQHFGDGTRLSIL.

The rearrangement uses TRBV5-1 and TRBJ2-1; TCRdb designates TRBD1, a call that cannot be tested without DNA. Per the germline V gene, CDR1 is SGHRS and CDR2 is YFSETQ. The CDR3 loop spans 13 amino acids. CDR3 sequence reads: CASSPWTHNEQFF.

The V gene is TRBV9, the J gene TRBJ2-3; with no DNA, the TCRdb D assignment of TRBD1 cannot be verified. CDR1 and CDR2 (germline): SGDLS, YYNGEE. The CDR3 runs 15 residues. The CDR3 is CASSATGTSTDTQYF.

The chain carries TRBV6-1 and TRBJ1-1; TCRdb lists TRBD1, though no DNA is available to test this call. CDR3 size: 13 residues. CDR1 is MNHNS, CDR2 SASEGT, per germline. CDR3 residues: CASSDKGYTEAFF.

The J gene is TRBJ2-2, the V gene TRBV7-3; as DNA is missing, the TRBD2 call by TCRdb cannot be tested. The CDR3 is 15 amino acids. Germline V gene data show CDR1 as SGHTA and CDR2 as FQGTGA. CDR3 protein: CASSSLSERSGELFF.